This TCR beta chain was identified in a study of PD-L1 blockade in urothelial cancer. For the study at large: Males with bladder-origin urothelial cancer made up about nine tenths of the roughly 29 patients. Counts from blood samples showed a median of around 150,000 T cells.

Method: immunoSEQ multiplex PCR; TCRdb's copy keeps in-frame clones and lacks some. The table shows 80,000 to 95,000 clones, with roughly 85% occurring only once. As for time point: peripheral blood 6 weeks after treatment start. This clone has just one count. The TCR was taken from a man aged 65 to 85 with urothelial cancer. Specimen: PBMCs, collected around atezolizumab (anti-PD-L1) treatment.

The CDR3 bases are TGCGCCAGCAGCTTTGGTAGCGGGAACACAGATACGCAGTATTTT. Amino acids: CASSFGSGNTDTQYF. V usage is TRBV5-1 and J usage is TRBJ2-3; 8 bases are a match to TRBD2. Per germline, CDR1 SGHRS and CDR2 YFSETQ. This CDR3 is built from 15 residues. With 2 bases clipped from V and 2 bases from J, the junction kept 4 bases outside the gene matches.